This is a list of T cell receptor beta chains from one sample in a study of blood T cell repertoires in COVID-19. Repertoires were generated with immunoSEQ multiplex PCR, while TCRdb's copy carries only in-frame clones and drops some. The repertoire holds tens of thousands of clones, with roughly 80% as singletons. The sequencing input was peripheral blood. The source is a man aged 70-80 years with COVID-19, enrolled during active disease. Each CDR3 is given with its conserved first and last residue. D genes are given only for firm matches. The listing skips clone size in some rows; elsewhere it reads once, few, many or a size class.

cdr3_nt: TGTGCCAGCAGCCCCGGACTAGCGGAGAACACCGGGGAGCTGTTTTTT
cdr3_aa: CASSPGLAENTGELFF
d_call: TRBD2
v_call: TRBV7-8
clone_size: NA
j_call: TRBJ2-2

cdr3_nt: TGTGCCAGCAGAAAGGACAGGGTTGGCACCGGGGAGCTGTTTTTT
cdr3_aa: CASRKDRVGTGELFF
d_call: TRBD1
v_call: TRBV5-4
clone_size: NA
j_call: TRBJ2-2

cdr3_nt: TGCGCCAGCAGCTTGGAGGGGGAAGGGTACTACGAGCAGTACTTC
cdr3_aa: CASSLEGEGYYEQYF
d_call: NA
v_call: TRBV5-1
clone_size: NA
j_call: TRBJ2-7

cdr3_nt: TGTGCCAGCAGCTTTCAAGACAGGGGCGATGAGCAGTTCTTC
cdr3_aa: CASSFQDRGDEQFF
d_call: TRBD1
v_call: TRBV7-6
clone_size: NA
j_call: TRBJ2-1

cdr3_nt: TGTGCCAGCAGTTTAGCAACTCTCTCTGGCTACACCTTC
cdr3_aa: CASSLATLSGYTF
d_call: NA
v_call: TRBV12-3/TRBV12-4
clone_size: NA
j_call: TRBJ1-2

cdr3_nt: TGCGCCAGCAGCCAGGCACAGGACAGGGGCAATGAAAAACTGTTTTTT
cdr3_aa: CASSQAQDRGNEKLFF
d_call: TRBD1
v_call: TRBV4-3
clone_size: NA
j_call: TRBJ1-4

cdr3_nt: TGTGCCAGCAGTTTAGCGACAGGGGGTTTGTCACCCCTCCACTTT
cdr3_aa: CASSLATGGLSPLHF
d_call: TRBD1
v_call: TRBV28
clone_size: NA
j_call: TRBJ1-6

cdr3_nt: TGTGCCAGCAGCGTAGAGGACAGGGTTAGCTATGGCTACACCTTC
cdr3_aa: CASSVEDRVSYGYTF
d_call: TRBD1
v_call: TRBV9
clone_size: NA
j_call: TRBJ1-2

cdr3_nt: TGTGCCAGCAGTCTCGTCCGGGAAAAACTGTTTTTT
cdr3_aa: CASSLVREKLFF
d_call: NA
v_call: TRBV6-5
clone_size: NA
j_call: TRBJ1-4

cdr3_nt: TGTGCCAGCAGCCCATTGGGACAGGGACCCCTAGGGTATGGCTACACCTTC
cdr3_aa: CASSPLGQGPLGYGYTF
d_call: TRBD1
v_call: TRBV14
clone_size: NA
j_call: TRBJ1-2

cdr3_nt: TGTGCCACCAGCATGGGGGCCGGCACTGAAGCTTTCTTT
cdr3_aa: CATSMGAGTEAFF
d_call: NA
v_call: TRBV15
clone_size: NA
j_call: TRBJ1-1

cdr3_nt: TGTGCCAGCAGCTTATTGGACAGCCAAGTACCCCTCCACTTT
cdr3_aa: CASSLLDSQVPLHF
d_call: NA
v_call: TRBV7-9
clone_size: NA
j_call: TRBJ1-6

cdr3_nt: TGTGCCACCAAGACAGACAATGAAAAACTGTTTTTT
cdr3_aa: CATKTDNEKLFF
d_call: NA
v_call: TRBV10-3
clone_size: NA
j_call: TRBJ1-4

cdr3_nt: TGTGCCAGCAGCCCAGGGACAGGCCAAGAGACCCAGTACTTC
cdr3_aa: CASSPGTGQETQYF
d_call: TRBD1
v_call: TRBV5-8
clone_size: NA
j_call: TRBJ2-5

cdr3_nt: TGTGCCAGCAGCGCGCAGGGGAGTGGTGGGCAGTTCTTC
cdr3_aa: CASSAQGSGGQFF
d_call: NA
v_call: TRBV11-1
clone_size: once
j_call: TRBJ2-1

cdr3_nt: TGTGCCAGCAGCCCCCCAGCGGGAGGTAGCTACGAGCAGTACTTC
cdr3_aa: CASSPPAGGSYEQYF
d_call: TRBD2
v_call: TRBV9
clone_size: NA
j_call: TRBJ2-7

cdr3_nt: TGTGCTAGCAGCTCCAACCCGGGGACTAGCCCCAATGAGCAGTTCTTC
cdr3_aa: CASSSNPGTSPNEQFF
d_call: TRBD2
v_call: TRBV7-7
clone_size: NA
j_call: TRBJ2-1

cdr3_nt: TGTGCCAGCAGTTACGGTAGCGGGAGTGGAGAGACCCAGTACTTC
cdr3_aa: CASSYGSGSGETQYF
d_call: TRBD2
v_call: TRBV27
clone_size: NA
j_call: TRBJ2-5

cdr3_nt: TGTGCCAGCACTTGGGACAGTTTGAACACCGGGGAGCTGTTTTTT
cdr3_aa: CASTWDSLNTGELFF
d_call: TRBD1
v_call: TRBV2
clone_size: NA
j_call: TRBJ2-2

cdr3_nt: TGTGCCAGTAGTGACGCTCTTCCGGGACTAGCGGGACCCCACAATGAGCAGTTCTTC
cdr3_aa: CASSDALPGLAGPHNEQFF
d_call: TRBD2
v_call: TRBV19
clone_size: NA
j_call: TRBJ2-1

cdr3_nt: TGTGCCAGCAGTTTATCCCAGAGCGGGACGGGAGATACGCAGTATTTT
cdr3_aa: CASSLSQSGTGDTQYF
d_call: TRBD2
v_call: TRBV28
clone_size: NA
j_call: TRBJ2-3

cdr3_nt: TGTGCCAGCAGCCCTGACAGGGGATCCACCTACGAGCAGTACTTC
cdr3_aa: CASSPDRGSTYEQYF
d_call: TRBD1
v_call: TRBV27
clone_size: NA
j_call: TRBJ2-7

cdr3_nt: TGTGCCAGCAGCCTGAATACAGGAGAGTACACCGGGGAGCTGTTTTTT
cdr3_aa: CASSLNTGEYTGELFF
d_call: NA
v_call: TRBV9
clone_size: few
j_call: TRBJ2-2

cdr3_nt: TGTGCCCACGGGGGTTCTGGGGCCAACGTCCTGACTTTC
cdr3_aa: CAHGGSGANVLTF
d_call: NA
v_call: TRBV7-3
clone_size: once
j_call: TRBJ2-6

cdr3_nt: TGTGCCAGCTCACCGGGACTAGTTAACTACGAGCAGTACTTC
cdr3_aa: CASSPGLVNYEQYF
d_call: TRBD2
v_call: TRBV18
clone_size: NA
j_call: TRBJ2-7

cdr3_nt: TGTGCCTGGACCGTCCGGGACAGGGATAGAAGGACTGAAGCTTTCTTT
cdr3_aa: CAWTVRDRDRRTEAFF
d_call: TRBD1
v_call: TRBV30
clone_size: NA
j_call: TRBJ1-1

cdr3_nt: TGCGCCAGCAGCCAAGATGAGCGGGAGGCCGCCTACGAGCAGTACTTC
cdr3_aa: CASSQDEREAAYEQYF
d_call: TRBD2
v_call: TRBV4-1
clone_size: NA
j_call: TRBJ2-7

cdr3_nt: TGTGCCAGCAGCTCTGGGGGCCTCACAGATACGCAGTATTTT
cdr3_aa: CASSSGGLTDTQYF
d_call: NA
v_call: TRBV11-1
clone_size: NA
j_call: TRBJ2-3

cdr3_nt: TGCGCCAGCAGTGATTCGGGACAGGGGGCGTGGGGTCAAGAGACCCAGTACTTC
cdr3_aa: CASSDSGQGAWGQETQYF
d_call: TRBD1
v_call: TRBV10-2
clone_size: NA
j_call: TRBJ2-5

cdr3_nt: TGCGCCAGCAGCCAAGGCTCCCGGGGGGGCTACGAGCAGTACTTC
cdr3_aa: CASSQGSRGGYEQYF
d_call: TRBD2
v_call: TRBV4-3
clone_size: NA
j_call: TRBJ2-7

cdr3_nt: TGTGCCAGCAGTTTATTCTCGACAGGGGCCGGGGAGCTGTTTTTT
cdr3_aa: CASSLFSTGAGELFF
d_call: TRBD1
v_call: TRBV28
clone_size: NA
j_call: TRBJ2-2

cdr3_nt: TGTGCCAGCAGCGTTGGCGGGAGGTGGGAGACCCAGTACTTC
cdr3_aa: CASSVGGRWETQYF
d_call: TRBD2
v_call: TRBV9
clone_size: NA
j_call: TRBJ2-5

cdr3_nt: TGTGCCAGCAGTCTCACGGCTGTCGGGGGAGGGAGGACCGGGGAGCTGTTTTTT
cdr3_aa: CASSLTAVGGGRTGELFF
d_call: TRBD2
v_call: TRBV3-1/TRBV3-2
clone_size: NA
j_call: TRBJ2-2

cdr3_nt: TGTGCCAGCAGCTCCTCCTTCCGGCAGTACTTC
cdr3_aa: CASSSSFRQYF
d_call: NA
v_call: TRBV11-2
clone_size: NA
j_call: TRBJ2-7

cdr3_nt: TGTGCCAGTAGTCCAGGGCCCAACACCGGGGAGCTGTTTTTT
cdr3_aa: CASSPGPNTGELFF
d_call: NA
v_call: TRBV19
clone_size: NA
j_call: TRBJ2-2

cdr3_nt: TGTGCCAGCAGCCCCGGGACTAACACCGGGGAGCTGTTTTTT
cdr3_aa: CASSPGTNTGELFF
d_call: NA
v_call: TRBV7-3
clone_size: NA
j_call: TRBJ2-2

cdr3_nt: TGTGCCAGCAGTTTATCCGGGACAGACCTTCTCTCCTACGAGCAGTACTTC
cdr3_aa: CASSLSGTDLLSYEQYF
d_call: TRBD1
v_call: TRBV27
clone_size: NA
j_call: TRBJ2-7

cdr3_nt: TGTGCCAGCAGTTACTTAAATCAGCCCCAGCATTTT
cdr3_aa: CASSYLNQPQHF
d_call: NA
v_call: TRBV6-5
clone_size: few
j_call: TRBJ1-5

cdr3_nt: TGTGCCAGCAGGATCAGGGGTTTCGAGCAGTTCTTC
cdr3_aa: CASRIRGFEQFF
d_call: NA
v_call: TRBV7-2
clone_size: NA
j_call: TRBJ2-1

cdr3_nt: TGTGCCGGCAAGGACAGCTACGAGCAGTACTTC
cdr3_aa: CAGKDSYEQYF
d_call: NA
v_call: TRBV30
clone_size: NA
j_call: TRBJ2-7

cdr3_nt: TGTGCCAGCAGCTGGACTAGCGCCACAGATACGCAGTATTTT
cdr3_aa: CASSWTSATDTQYF
d_call: TRBD2
v_call: TRBV6-5
clone_size: NA
j_call: TRBJ2-3

cdr3_nt: TGTGCCAGCAGTCACGGACAGGGGGCTAGTGCTTTCTTT
cdr3_aa: CASSHGQGASAFF
d_call: TRBD1
v_call: TRBV27
clone_size: NA
j_call: TRBJ1-1

cdr3_nt: TGTGCCAGCAGCATAGGGACAGGGGGGGGATGGCCCCAGCATTTT
cdr3_aa: CASSIGTGGGWPQHF
d_call: TRBD1
v_call: TRBV6-5
clone_size: NA
j_call: TRBJ1-5

cdr3_nt: TGTGCCAGCAGTAGAGGGGGCGGCGGCACAGATACGCAGTATTTT
cdr3_aa: CASSRGGGGTDTQYF
d_call: TRBD1
v_call: TRBV28
clone_size: few
j_call: TRBJ2-3